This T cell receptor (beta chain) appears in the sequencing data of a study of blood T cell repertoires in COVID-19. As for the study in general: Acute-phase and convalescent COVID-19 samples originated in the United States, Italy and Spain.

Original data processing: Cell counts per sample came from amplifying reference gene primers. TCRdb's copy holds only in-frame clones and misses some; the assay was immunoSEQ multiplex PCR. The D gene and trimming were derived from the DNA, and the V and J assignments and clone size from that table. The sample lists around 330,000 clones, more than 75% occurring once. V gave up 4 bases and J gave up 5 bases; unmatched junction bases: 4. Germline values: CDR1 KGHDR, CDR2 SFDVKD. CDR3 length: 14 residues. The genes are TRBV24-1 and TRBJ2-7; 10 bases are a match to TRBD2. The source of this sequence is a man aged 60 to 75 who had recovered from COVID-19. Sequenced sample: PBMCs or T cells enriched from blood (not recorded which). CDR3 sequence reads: CATSDPGTSDEQYF. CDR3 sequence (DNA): TGTGCCACCAGTGACCCCGGGACTAGCGACGAGCAGTACTTC.